Listed here are 7 T cell receptor beta chains from one sample, sequenced in a study of OX40 agonist ivuxolimab in advanced cancers. Library creation used the immunoSEQ multiplex PCR assay. TCRdb retrieved this table from immuneACCESS and kept in-frame rearrangements only. Not all clones are present; in checked studies, unresolved V genes account for under half, and no reason is known for the remainder. Across this sample there are 71,000 or so clones, with 80% to 90% seen only once. The ten largest account for 5% of the sample. The source material was CD4+ or CD8+ T cells sorted from blood, sampled in a trial of the OX40 agonist ivuxolimab. Receptor source: an adult with an advanced solid tumor such as melanoma, head and neck, liver or kidney cancer.

The rearrangement uses TRBV9 and TRBJ2-3, with D perhaps TRBD1 (6 bases). This CDR3 is built from 15 residues. Germline CDR1 reads SGDLS; CDR2 reads YYNGEE. The V gene lost 3 bases and the J gene lost 0 bases, with 11 bases spanning the gap. The CDR3 loop is CASSAYRESTDTQYF. CDR3 coding DNA: TGTGCCAGCAGCGCATACAGGGAAAGCACAGATACGCAGTATTTT.

This clone was picked up one time. The chain recombines TRBV27 with TRBJ1-2, with no clear D. Germline lookup yields CDR1 MNHEY and CDR2 SMNVEV (reference sequence). This CDR3 has 13 residues. Trimming pared 5 bases from V and 5 bases from J, leaving 12 bases between. CDR3 in DNA: TGTGCCAGCAGTCAGGACCGACTTTATGGCTACACCTTC. It encodes CASSQDRLYGYTF.

The chain is built from TRBV7-2 and TRBJ2-7; D call uncertain. The CDR3 is 14 amino acids. Germline V CDR1 and CDR2: SGHTA, FQGNSA. Trimming removed 5 bases at V and 2 bases at J, with 13 bases between. For the CDR3, the DNA is TGTGCCAGCAGCCCTATAGACGGAACCTACGAGCAGTACTTC. It translates to CASSPIDGTYEQYF.

J is TRBJ1-5 and V is TRBV6-1; TRBD1 matches 9 bases. Germline values: CDR1 MNHNS, CDR2 SASEGT. Trimming removed 1 base from V and 4 bases from J; junction bases left unmatched: 5. The CDR3 covers 16 residues. The CDR3 here is CASSEVGQGGNQPQHF. The DNA of the CDR3 is TGTGCCAGCAGTGAAGTGGGACAGGGAGGGAATCAGCCCCAGCATTTT.

The V gene is TRBV19, the J gene TRBJ1-2; D uncertain. Trimming left V 1 base short and J 0 bases short, with 12 bases between. Germline V gene lookup returns CDR1 LNHDA and CDR2 SQIVND (reference sequence). The CDR3 spans 16 residues. The CDR3 protein is CASSIGREDANYGYTF. The CDR3 nucleotides read TGTGCCAGTAGTATAGGGAGGGAAGACGCTAACTATGGCTACACCTTC.

The chain employs TRBV4-3 and TRBJ2-3, with 9 bases lining up with TRBD2. CDR1 and CDR2 from the germline V gene are LGHNA and YSLEER. The CDR3 sequence is 18 residues long. V dropped 1 base and J dropped 2; count of bases not matched to a gene: 10. CDR3 amino acids: CASSQGVGLAIVTDTQYF. As DNA, the CDR3 is TGCGCCAGCAGCCAAGGGGTCGGACTAGCGATTGTCACAGATACGCAGTATTTT.

This CDR3 is CASSRGSRVAEAFF. CDR3 DNA sequence: TGTGCCTCATCGAGAGGATCTCGGGTTGCTGAAGCTTTCTTT. V and J are TRBV6-5 and TRBJ1-1; D gene uncertain. CDR1 MNHEY and CDR2 SVGAGI come from the germline V gene. This CDR3 is built from 14 residues. Deletions cut 11 bases from V and 6 bases from J, with 22 bases between.